The TCR beta chain under discussion was sequenced for a study of blood T cells in healthy people across ages. Study summary: Researchers report that template switching captured about one barcoded beta molecule per two T cells.

Trimming took off 2 bases at V and 0 bases at J, with 10 bases between the two ends. This CDR3 comprises 15 residues. Germline CDR1 SGHTA, CDR2 FQGNSA. It was with a sample-barcoded 5' primer and a J-beta primer mix that a second PCR of roughly 7 to 12 cycles was run. TCRdb processed the 5' RACE reads anew with MiXCR; each CDR3 protein has one entry. The sample includes about 1.8 million distinct CDR3 sequences, about 49% of them seen just once. Sequenced: blood. The chain links TRBV7-2 to TRBJ2-5; D is unresolved. The receptor comes from a middle-aged woman in good health. Here the CDR3 reads CASSLQPAYQETQYF. As DNA, the CDR3 is TGTGCCAGCAGCTTACAACCAGCGTACCAAGAGACCCAGTACTTC.